This TCR beta chain derives from a study of blood T cell repertoires in COVID-19 (dated by TCRdb to the early 2020s). For the study in its entirety: The collaborator samples originated in the United States, Italy and Spain and spanned the acute and convalescent phases of COVID-19. The material from the prospective study consisted of cDNA or gDNA derived from T cells, B-cell-depleted T cells, or PBMCs. Deeply sampled blood TCRbeta repertoires from subjects exposed to, actively infected with, or recovered from COVID-19 were included in the dataset. The repertoires were released in a freely available public database meant as a resource for research on the immune response to SARS-CoV-2. Samples were obtained from the ongoing ImmuneRACE study (first 160 participants) and from 950 to 1,500 subjects provided by 6 global collaborators. A de-identified subject ID, COVID-19 status, age in years and sex were almost always included in the sample metadata. Where available, HLA class I and class II types were taken from metadata supplied by the sample provider and were not determined by assay-based typing. Paper-wide results and their limitations: Clinical and demographic metadata were provided uncurated, with the amount varying by source and participant.

TCRbeta CDR3 regions were amplified from genomic DNA using the immunoSEQ Assay, a bias-controlled multiplex PCR. The original pipeline was this. Nucleated cell counts per sample were estimated from amplification of reference gene primers within the assay. To quantify the absolute abundance of each unique TCRbeta CDR3 rearrangement, sequence reads were collapsed and filtered. For each sample, productive Simpson clonality was calculated by taking the square root of Simpson's diversity index across productive rearrangements. TCRdb carries this immuneACCESS record with in-frame sequences only. Its versions omit some clonotypes, under half of them owing to an unresolved V gene in the studies checked, with the rest unexplained. The V and J calls and clone size are taken from that table; D and trimming were inferred from the DNA. The sample includes about 190,000 clones, with about 88% observed a single time. Together, the top ten hold about an eighth of the sample.

CDR1 and CDR2, looked up from the germline V gene, are SGHRS and YFSETQ. The germline ends are 18 bases apart after V is trimmed by 4 bases and J by 8 bases. The CDR3 covers 15 residues, taking in both the cysteine and the phenylalanine. CDR3 DNA is the only sequence kept; it has 45 bases, read in frame from the first base. With respect to this clone: Its antigen is unknown. Nothing much larger sits one base from this clone, and base qualities are not available.

Whole blood was collected in K2EDTA tubes by collaborating institutions according to the institutions' own protocols. Collaborator samples were shipped for TCRbeta analysis as frozen whole blood, isolated PBMCs, or DNA extracted from either sample type. The clonotype was recovered from a man under 40 with active or convalescent COVID-19. The sequence is built from TRBV5-1 and TRBJ1-4; a tentative D match to TRBD1 spans 6 bases. Source material: peripheral blood. Read as DNA, the sequence is TGCGCCAGCAGCCTGCGGGGGGCAGGAGGAGAAAAACTGTTTTTT. It encodes CASSLRGAGGEKLFF.